The table lists the clone carrying this TCR beta chain with a few counts. Its specificity is not known. These data come from a study of T cells in Graves' hyperthyroidism and ophthalmopathy. Findings and caveats of the study: Among thyroid clonotypes expanded above 0.001, most also appeared in blood.

CDR1 and CDR2 from the germline V gene are LNHDA and SQIVND (reference sequence). CDR3 length equals 15 residues. Trimming left V 1 base short and J 1 base short, with 10 bases between. There were TCR beta CDR3 regions amplified from RNA transcripts. The HTBI primer set was used in a first-round RT-PCR of the TCR CDR3. TCRdb re-called the multiplex PCR reads through MiXCR, storing one row per CDR3 protein. Of more than 600,000 distinct CDR3 sequences listed, about 17% are singletons. Hyperthyroidism in the patients, aged 18 to 65, was newly diagnosed and under 2 months in duration. Thyroid ultrasound and orbital computed tomography, with clinical symptoms and serum thyroxine and TRAb, informed diagnoses. Around 10 ml fresh peripheral blood yielded the PBMCs.

The TCR sequence derives from a man aged 18 to 30 with Graves' hyperthyroidism. The chain is built from TRBV19 and TRBJ2-5; D perhaps matches TRBD1 (5 bases). Sequencing was done on a sample of blood. The DNA for the CDR3 is TGTGCCAGTAGTATAGGGAGACAGCCCCAAGAGACCCAGTACTTC. It translates to CASSIGRQPQETQYF.